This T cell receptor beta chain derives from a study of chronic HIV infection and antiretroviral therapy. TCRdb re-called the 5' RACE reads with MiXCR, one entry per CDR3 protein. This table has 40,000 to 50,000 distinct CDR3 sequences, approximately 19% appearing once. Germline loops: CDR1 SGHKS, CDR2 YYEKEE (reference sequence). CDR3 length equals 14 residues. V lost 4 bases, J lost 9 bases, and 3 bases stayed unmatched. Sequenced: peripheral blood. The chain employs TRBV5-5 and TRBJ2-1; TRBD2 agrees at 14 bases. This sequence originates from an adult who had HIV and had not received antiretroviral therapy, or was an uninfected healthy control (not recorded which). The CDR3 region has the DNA TGTGCCAGCAGCGGGACTAGCGGGAGAGGTGAGCAGTTCTTC. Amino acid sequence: CASSGTSGRGEQFF.